Listed below are T cell receptor beta chains from one sample, sequenced in a study of cytomegalovirus exposure and HLA in healthy donors. Measured with immunoSEQ multiplex PCR; TCRdb has only the in-frame clones, and not every one. Among 90,000 to 100,000 clones listed, under 70% were seen once. Sequenced input: PBMCs. The receptors derive from a man aged 50-59 years in good health and CMV-seronegative. CDR3s include the opening cysteine and the closing phenylalanine or tryptophan. A D gene is named only where the DNA matches it firmly. Expanded clones are given a class, and other clones once, few, many or no size at all.

clone size	V gene	D gene	J gene	CDR3 DNA	CDR3 protein
NA	TRBV9	NA	TRBJ1-5	TGTGCCAGCAGCGTAAACGAGAATAGCAATCAGCCCCAGCATTTT	CASSVNENSNQPQHF
NA	TRBV4-1	TRBD1	TRBJ2-2	TGCGCCAGCAGCCCCTTGGGACAGGGGGGCACCGGGGAGCTGTTTTTT	CASSPLGQGGTGELFF
NA	TRBV28	TRBD1	TRBJ1-1	TGTGCCAGCAGCTCGGACAGGGGAGCTTTCTTT	CASSSDRGAFF
NA	TRBV5-6	NA	TRBJ1-1	TGTGCCAGCAGCTGGATAGGAGGGAAACAGATGAACACTGAAGCTTTCTTT	CASSWIGGKQMNTEAFF
NA	TRBV5-4	NA	TRBJ2-7	TGTGCCAGCAGCAGTAGCAGCGAGCAGTACTTC	CASSSSSEQYF
NA	TRBV28	NA	TRBJ2-1	TGTGCCAGCAGTTTCGGGACGGACAGCTCCTACAATGAGCAGTTCTTC	CASSFGTDSSYNEQFF
NA	TRBV5-1	NA	TRBJ1-2	TGCGCCAGCAGCTTGAGTGCGGGATCTAACTATGGCTACACCTTC	CASSLSAGSNYGYTF
few	TRBV19	TRBD2	TRBJ2-3	TGTGCCACCTTAGCGGGGGCAGGCACAGATACGCAGTATTTT	CATLAGAGTDTQYF
NA	TRBV2	NA	TRBJ2-7	TGTGCCAGCTTCCCAGGGGAGGGCTACGAGCAGTACTTC	CASFPGEGYEQYF
NA	TRBV27	NA	TRBJ1-6	TGTGCCAGCACCCCCCAGGGCCCCTATAATTCACCCCTCCACTTT	CASTPQGPYNSPLHF
NA	TRBV10-3	NA	TRBJ1-2	TGTGCCATCAATCCTACAGGGTTATCTAACTATGGCTACACCTTC	CAINPTGLSNYGYTF
NA	TRBV7-9	TRBD1	TRBJ1-2	TGTGCCAGCAGCCCGTATACAGGGGGCGCAGGCTACACCTTC	CASSPYTGGAGYTF
NA	TRBV28	NA	TRBJ1-5	TGTGCCAGCAGGATGGGTCGGATCAGGAGCAATCAGCCCCAGCATTTT	CASRMGRIRSNQPQHF
once	TRBV28	NA	TRBJ1-5	TGTGCCAGCAGTTTCTCCACTCTGAGGGAAGTGCGCAATCAGCCCCAGCATTTT	CASSFSTLREVRNQPQHF
NA	TRBV9	NA	TRBJ2-7	TGTGCCAGCAGCGTAGCTACAGCTTCCTACGAGCAGTACTTC	CASSVATASYEQYF
few	TRBV5-1	NA	TRBJ1-5	TGCGCCAGCAGCACGGACGGGGATGTCAATCAGCCCCAGCATTTT	CASSTDGDVNQPQHF
NA	TRBV19	NA	TRBJ2-2	TGTGCCAGTAGTATACGGCAGGGGTCCGGGGAGCTGTTTTTT	CASSIRQGSGELFF
NA	TRBV23-1	NA	TRBJ2-7	TGCGCCAGCTGCCCAACCGGACAGCCCTACGAGCAGTACTTC	CASCPTGQPYEQYF
NA	TRBV5-4	NA	TRBJ1-3	TGTGCCAGCAGTCTACCGGGACTACAGAGCTCTGGAAACACCATATATTTT	CASSLPGLQSSGNTIYF
NA	TRBV6-5	NA	TRBJ1-5	TGTGCCAGCAGTTCGGGGGGCAATGGAGTACAGGCCCAGCATTTT	CASSSGGNGVQAQHF
NA	TRBV5-6	NA	TRBJ2-7	TGTGCCAGCAGCTTGGGGGGCACCTACTACGAGCAGTACTTC	CASSLGGTYYEQYF
NA	TRBV10-2	NA	TRBJ1-5	TGCGCCAGCAGTGAGAGGGGAGGGGGGGGCCGCCAGCATTTT	CASSERGGGGRQHF
NA	TRBV28	TRBD2	TRBJ2-7	TGTGCCAGCAGTTTAACCCTAGCGGGAGCAGTCGAGCAGTACTTC	CASSLTLAGAVEQYF
NA	TRBV5-1	TRBD1	TRBJ1-2	TGCGCCAGCAGCTTGGGGGACAGGGTGGGCTATGGCTACACCTTC	CASSLGDRVGYGYTF
NA	TRBV15	TRBD1	TRBJ1-2	TGTGCCACCAGCAGAGGCCTGGACAGGCCGTTTAACTATGGCTACACCTTC	CATSRGLDRPFNYGYTF
NA	TRBV27	TRBD1	TRBJ1-2	TGTGCCAGCAGTCCGACAGGGCCAGGCGGCTACACCTTC	CASSPTGPGGYTF
NA	TRBV15	NA	TRBJ2-1	TGTGCCACCAGCAGACAGGGGTATATCGGCGATGAGCAGTTCTTC	CATSRQGYIGDEQFF
NA	TRBV27	NA	TRBJ2-7	TGTGCCAGCAGTTTTGAGGTGGCGTCCGTCTACGAGCAGTACTTC	CASSFEVASVYEQYF
NA	TRBV27	NA	TRBJ2-5	TGTGCCAGCAGTTTTGGCAGTGTGAGGGAGACCCAGTACTTC	CASSFGSVRETQYF
NA	TRBV29-1	NA	TRBJ2-7	TGCAGCGTTGTCGACGGCAGGGTCTACGAGCAGTACTTC	CSVVDGRVYEQYF
once	TRBV7-2	TRBD1	TRBJ1-1	TGTGCCAGCAGCCCAGGGGGCGCGAACACTGAAGCTTTCTTT	CASSPGGANTEAFF